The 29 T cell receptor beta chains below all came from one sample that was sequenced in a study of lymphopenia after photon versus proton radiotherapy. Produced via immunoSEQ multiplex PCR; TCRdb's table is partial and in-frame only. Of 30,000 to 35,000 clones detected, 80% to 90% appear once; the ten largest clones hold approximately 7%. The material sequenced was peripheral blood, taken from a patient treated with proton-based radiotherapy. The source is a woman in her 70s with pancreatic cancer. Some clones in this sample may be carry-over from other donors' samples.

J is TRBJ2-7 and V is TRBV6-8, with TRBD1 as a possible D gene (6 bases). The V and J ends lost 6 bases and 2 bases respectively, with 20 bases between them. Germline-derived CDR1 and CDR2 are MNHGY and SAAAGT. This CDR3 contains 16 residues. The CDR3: CASSRHRAQGPYEQYF. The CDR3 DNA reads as TGTGCCAGCAGCAGACACCGTGCACAGGGACCCTACGAGCAGTACTTC.

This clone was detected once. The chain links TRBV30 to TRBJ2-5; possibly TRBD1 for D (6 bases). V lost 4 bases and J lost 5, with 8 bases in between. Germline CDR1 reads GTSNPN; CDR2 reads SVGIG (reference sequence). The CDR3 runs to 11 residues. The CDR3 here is CAWNRAETQYF. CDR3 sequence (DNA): TGTGCCTGGAACAGGGCTGAGACCCAGTACTTC.

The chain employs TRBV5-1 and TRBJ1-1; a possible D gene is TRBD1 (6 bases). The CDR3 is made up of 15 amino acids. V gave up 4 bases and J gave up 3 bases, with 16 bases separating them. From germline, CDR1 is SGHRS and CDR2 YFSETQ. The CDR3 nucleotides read TGCGCCAGCAGCCCGGGCCCAGGGGCTGACACTGAAGCTTTCTTT. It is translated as CASSPGPGADTEAFF.

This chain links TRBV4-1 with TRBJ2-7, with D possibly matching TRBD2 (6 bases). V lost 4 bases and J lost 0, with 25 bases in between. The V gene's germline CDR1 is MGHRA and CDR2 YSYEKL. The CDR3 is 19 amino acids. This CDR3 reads CASSRLYETGSPRSYEQYF. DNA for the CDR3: TGCGCCAGCAGCCGCCTATATGAGACCGGGAGTCCCCGCTCCTACGAGCAGTACTTC.

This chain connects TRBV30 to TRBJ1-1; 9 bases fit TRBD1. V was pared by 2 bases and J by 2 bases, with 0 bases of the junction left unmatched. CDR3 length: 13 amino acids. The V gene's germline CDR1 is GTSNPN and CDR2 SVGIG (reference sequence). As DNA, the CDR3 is TGTGCCTGGAGTACAGGGGGCAACACTGAAGCTTTCTTT. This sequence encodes CAWSTGGNTEAFF.

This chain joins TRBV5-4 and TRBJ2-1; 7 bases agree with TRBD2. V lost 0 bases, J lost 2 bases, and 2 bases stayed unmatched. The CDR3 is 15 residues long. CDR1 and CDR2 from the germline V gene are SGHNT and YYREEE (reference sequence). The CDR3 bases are TGTGCCAGCAGCTTGGCGGGAGGCACCTACAATGAGCAGTTCTTC. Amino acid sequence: CASSLAGGTYNEQFF.

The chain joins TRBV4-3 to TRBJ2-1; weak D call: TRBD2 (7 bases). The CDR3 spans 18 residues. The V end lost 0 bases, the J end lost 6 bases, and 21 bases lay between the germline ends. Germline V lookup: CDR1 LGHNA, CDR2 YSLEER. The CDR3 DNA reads TGCGCCAGCAGCCAAGATCAGGGGCAAGCGGGGTATCTCAATGAGCAGTTCTTC. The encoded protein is CASSQDQGQAGYLNEQFF.

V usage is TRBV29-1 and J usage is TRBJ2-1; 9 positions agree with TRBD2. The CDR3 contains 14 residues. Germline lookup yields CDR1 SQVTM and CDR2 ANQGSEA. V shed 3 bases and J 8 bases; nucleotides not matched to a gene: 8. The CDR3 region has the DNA TGCAGCGTTGATAGCGGGAGAGGTGGGTATGAGCAGTTCTTC. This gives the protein CSVDSGRGGYEQFF.

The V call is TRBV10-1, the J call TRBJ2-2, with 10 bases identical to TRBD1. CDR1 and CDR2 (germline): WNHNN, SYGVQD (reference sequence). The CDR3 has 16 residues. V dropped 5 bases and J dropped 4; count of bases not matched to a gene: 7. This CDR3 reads CASSQTGTGVTGELFF. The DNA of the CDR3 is TGCGCCAGCAGTCAGACCGGGACAGGGGTCACCGGGGAGCTGTTTTTT.

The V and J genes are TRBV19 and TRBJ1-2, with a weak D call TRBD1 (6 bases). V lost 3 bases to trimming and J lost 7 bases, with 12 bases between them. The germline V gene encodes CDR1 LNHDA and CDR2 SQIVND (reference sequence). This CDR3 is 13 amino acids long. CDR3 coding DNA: TGTGCCAGTAGTATCTCAGGGGACGGTGGCTACACCTTC. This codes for CASSISGDGGYTF.

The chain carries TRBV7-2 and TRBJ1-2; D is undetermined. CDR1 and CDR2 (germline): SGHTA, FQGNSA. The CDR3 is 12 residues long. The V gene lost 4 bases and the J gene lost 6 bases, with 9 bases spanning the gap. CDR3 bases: TGTGCCAGCAGCTCAGTAGCCAATGGCTACACCTTC. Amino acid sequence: CASSSVANGYTF.

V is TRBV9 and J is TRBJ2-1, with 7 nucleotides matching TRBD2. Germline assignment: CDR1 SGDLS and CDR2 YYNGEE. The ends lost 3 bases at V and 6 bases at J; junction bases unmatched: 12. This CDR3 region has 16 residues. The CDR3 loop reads CASSGRREGQSNEQFF. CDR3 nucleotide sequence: TGTGCCAGCAGCGGACGGAGGGAGGGCCAGTCCAATGAGCAGTTCTTC.

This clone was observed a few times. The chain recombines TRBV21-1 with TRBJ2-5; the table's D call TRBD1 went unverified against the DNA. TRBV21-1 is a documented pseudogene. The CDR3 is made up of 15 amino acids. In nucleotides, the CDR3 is TGTGCCAGCAGCAAAGATACGCAGGACCAAGAGACCCAGTACTTC. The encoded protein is CASSKDTQDQETQYF.

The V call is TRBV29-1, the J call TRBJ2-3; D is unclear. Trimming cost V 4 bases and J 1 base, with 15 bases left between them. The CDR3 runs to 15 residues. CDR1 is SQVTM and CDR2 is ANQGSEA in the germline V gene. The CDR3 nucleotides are TGCAGCGTTGGACCCTTCGACGCGGGCACAGATACGCAGTATTTT. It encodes CSVGPFDAGTDTQYF.

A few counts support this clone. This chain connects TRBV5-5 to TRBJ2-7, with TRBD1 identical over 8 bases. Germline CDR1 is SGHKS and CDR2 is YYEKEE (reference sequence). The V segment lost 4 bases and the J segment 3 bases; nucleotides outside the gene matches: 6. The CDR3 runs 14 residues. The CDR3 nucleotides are TGTGCCAGCAGCCCTCACGACAGGGGCTACGAGCAGTACTTC. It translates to CASSPHDRGYEQYF.

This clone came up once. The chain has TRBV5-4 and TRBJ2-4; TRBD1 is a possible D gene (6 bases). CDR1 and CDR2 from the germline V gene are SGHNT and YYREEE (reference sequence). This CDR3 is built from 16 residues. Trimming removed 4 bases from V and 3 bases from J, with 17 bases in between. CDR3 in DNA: TGTGCCAGCAGCCCGGACAGTGATCCTGGCAAAAACATTCAGTACTTC. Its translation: CASSPDSDPGKNIQYF.

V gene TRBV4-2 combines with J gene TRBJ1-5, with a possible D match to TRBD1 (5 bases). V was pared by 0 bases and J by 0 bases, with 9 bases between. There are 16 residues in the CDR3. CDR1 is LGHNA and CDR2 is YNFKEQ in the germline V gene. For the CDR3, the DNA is TGTGCCAGCAGCCAAGATGGGGGAAATAGCAATCAGCCCCAGCATTTT. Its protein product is CASSQDGGNSNQPQHF.

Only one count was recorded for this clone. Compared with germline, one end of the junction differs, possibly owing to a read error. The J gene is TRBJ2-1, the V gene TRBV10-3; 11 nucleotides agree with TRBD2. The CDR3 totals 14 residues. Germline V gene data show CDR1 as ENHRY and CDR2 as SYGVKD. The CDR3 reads CAISEGGLAAQSIF. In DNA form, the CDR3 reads TGTGCCATCAGTGAGGGGGGACTAGCGGCACAGTCGATCTTC.

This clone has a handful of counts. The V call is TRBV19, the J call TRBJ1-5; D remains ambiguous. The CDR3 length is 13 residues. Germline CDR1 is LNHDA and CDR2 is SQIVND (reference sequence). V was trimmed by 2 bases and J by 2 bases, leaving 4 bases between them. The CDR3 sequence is CASSIRGNQPQHF. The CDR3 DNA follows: TGTGCCAGTAGTATACGTGGCAATCAGCCCCAGCATTTT.

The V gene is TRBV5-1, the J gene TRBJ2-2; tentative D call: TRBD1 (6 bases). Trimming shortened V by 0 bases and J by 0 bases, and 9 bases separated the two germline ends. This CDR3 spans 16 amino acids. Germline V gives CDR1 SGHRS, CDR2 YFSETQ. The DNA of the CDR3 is TGCGCCAGCAGCTTGGTGACAGGTGCGAACACCGGGGAGCTGTTTTTT. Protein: CASSLVTGANTGELFF.

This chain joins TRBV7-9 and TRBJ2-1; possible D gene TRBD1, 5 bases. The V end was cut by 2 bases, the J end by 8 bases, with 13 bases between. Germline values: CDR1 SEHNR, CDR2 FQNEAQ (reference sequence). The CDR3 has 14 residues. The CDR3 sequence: CASSLSFAGHEQFF. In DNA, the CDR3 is TGTGCCAGCAGCTTAAGTTTCGCAGGGCATGAGCAGTTCTTC.

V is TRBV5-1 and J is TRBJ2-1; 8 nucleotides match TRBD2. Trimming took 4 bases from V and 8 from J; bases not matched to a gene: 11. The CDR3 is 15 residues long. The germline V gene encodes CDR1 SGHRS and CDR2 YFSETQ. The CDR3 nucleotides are TGCGCCAGCAGCACCTCGGGGGGGAGTTACCATGAGCAGTTCTTC. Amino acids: CASSTSGGSYHEQFF.

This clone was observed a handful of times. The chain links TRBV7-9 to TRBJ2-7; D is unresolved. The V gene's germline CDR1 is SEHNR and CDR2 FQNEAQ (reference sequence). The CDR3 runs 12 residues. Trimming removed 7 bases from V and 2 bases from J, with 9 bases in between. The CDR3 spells CASTVGTYEQYF. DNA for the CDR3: TGTGCCAGCACGGTAGGAACCTACGAGCAGTACTTC.

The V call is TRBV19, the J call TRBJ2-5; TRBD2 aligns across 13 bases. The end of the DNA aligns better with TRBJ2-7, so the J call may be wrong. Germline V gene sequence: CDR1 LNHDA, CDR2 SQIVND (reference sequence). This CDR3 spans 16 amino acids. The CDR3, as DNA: TGTGCCAGTAGTATAGAAGGGACTAGCGGGAACTACGAGCAGTACTTC. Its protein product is CASSIEGTSGNYEQYF.

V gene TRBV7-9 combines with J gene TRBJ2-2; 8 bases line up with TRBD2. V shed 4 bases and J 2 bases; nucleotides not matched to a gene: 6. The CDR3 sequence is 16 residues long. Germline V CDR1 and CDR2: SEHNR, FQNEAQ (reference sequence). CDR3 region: CASSSRLATNTGELFF. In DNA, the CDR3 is TGTGCCAGCAGCTCGAGACTAGCGACCAACACCGGGGAGCTGTTTTTT.

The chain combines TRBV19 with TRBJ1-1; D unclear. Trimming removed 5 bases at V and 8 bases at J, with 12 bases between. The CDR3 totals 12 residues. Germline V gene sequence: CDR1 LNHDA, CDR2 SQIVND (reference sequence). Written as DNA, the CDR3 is TGTGCCAGTAGTGGCATATATCGGGAAGCTTTCTTT. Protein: CASSGIYREAFF.

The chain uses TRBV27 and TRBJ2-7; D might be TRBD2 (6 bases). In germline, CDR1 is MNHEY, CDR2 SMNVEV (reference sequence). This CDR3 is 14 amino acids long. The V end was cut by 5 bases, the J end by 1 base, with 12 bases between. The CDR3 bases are TGTGCCAGCAGTCCACACCGGGAGTCCTACGAGCAGTACTTC. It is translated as CASSPHRESYEQYF.

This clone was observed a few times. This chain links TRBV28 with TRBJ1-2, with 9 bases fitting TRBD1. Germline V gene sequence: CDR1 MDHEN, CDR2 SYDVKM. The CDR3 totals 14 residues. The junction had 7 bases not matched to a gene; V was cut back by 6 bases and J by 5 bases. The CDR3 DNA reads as TGTGCCAGCAGCCCGGACAGGGGCGGGTATGGCTACACCTTC. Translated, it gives CASSPDRGGYGYTF.

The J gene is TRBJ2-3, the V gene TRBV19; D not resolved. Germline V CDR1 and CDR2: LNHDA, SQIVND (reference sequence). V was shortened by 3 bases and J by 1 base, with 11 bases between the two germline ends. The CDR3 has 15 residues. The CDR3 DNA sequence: TGTGCCAGTAGTATGGGTCAGGAGCGCACAGATACGCAGTATTTT. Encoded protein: CASSMGQERTDTQYF.